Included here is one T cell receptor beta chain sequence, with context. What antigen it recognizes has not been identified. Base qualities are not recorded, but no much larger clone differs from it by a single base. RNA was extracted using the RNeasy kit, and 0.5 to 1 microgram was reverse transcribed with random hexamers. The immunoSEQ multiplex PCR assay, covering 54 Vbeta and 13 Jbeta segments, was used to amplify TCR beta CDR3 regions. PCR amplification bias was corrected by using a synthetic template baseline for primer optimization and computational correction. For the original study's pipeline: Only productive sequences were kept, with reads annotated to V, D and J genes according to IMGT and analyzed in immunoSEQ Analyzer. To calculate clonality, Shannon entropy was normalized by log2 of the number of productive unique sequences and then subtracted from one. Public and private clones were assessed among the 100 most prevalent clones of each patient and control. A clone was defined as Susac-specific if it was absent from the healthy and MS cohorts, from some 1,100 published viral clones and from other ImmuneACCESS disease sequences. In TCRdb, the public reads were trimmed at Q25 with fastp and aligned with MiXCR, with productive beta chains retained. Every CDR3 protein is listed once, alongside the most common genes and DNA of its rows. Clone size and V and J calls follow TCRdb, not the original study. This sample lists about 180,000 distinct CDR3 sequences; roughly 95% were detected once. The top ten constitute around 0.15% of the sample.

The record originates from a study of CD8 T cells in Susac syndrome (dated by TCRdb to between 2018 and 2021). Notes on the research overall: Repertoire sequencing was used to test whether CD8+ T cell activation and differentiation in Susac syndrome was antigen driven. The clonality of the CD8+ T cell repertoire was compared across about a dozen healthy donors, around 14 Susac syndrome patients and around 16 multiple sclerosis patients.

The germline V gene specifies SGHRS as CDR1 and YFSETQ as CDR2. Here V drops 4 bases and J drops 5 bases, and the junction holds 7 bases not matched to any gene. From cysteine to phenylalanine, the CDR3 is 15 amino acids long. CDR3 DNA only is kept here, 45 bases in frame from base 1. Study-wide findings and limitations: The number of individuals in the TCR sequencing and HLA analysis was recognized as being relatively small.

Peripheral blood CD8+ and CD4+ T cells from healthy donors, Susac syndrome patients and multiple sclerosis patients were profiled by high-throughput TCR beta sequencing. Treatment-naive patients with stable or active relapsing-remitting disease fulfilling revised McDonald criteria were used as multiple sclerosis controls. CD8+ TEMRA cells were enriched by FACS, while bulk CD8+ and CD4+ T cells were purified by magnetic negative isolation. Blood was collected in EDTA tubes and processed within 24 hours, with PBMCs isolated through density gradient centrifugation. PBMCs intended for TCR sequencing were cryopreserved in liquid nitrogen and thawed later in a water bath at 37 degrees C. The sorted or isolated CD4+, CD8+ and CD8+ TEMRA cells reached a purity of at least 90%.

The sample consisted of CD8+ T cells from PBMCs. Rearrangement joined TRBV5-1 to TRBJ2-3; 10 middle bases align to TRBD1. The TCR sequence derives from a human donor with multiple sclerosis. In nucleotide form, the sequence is TGCGCCAGCAGCGTCCGGGACAGGGGTGGAGATACGCAGTATTTT. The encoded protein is CASSVRDRGGDTQYF.